This is a list of T cell receptor beta chains from one sample in a study of regulatory T cells in long-lasting Graves disease. TCRdb re-analysed the multiplex PCR reads in MiXCR, keeping a single row per CDR3 protein. Of under 800,000 distinct CDR3 sequences listed, 16% were seen once; the top ten hold about 18%. This sample was also put to use in a study of T cells in Graves' hyperthyroidism and ophthalmopathy.

This material consisted of peripheral blood mononuclear cells (PBMCs), taken at new diagnosis, from a patient treated with antithyroid drugs. All receptors come from a woman aged 25 to 39 with Graves disease. CDR3s include the opening cysteine and the closing phenylalanine or tryptophan. D genes are given only for firm matches. Clone size, where shown, is once, few, many, or a class for clones that have expanded.

-	TRBV3-1	-	TRBJ2-7	TGTGCCAGCAGCCCCGGACAGCTGAAGCAGTACTTC	CASSPGQLKQYF
-	TRBV28	many	TRBJ2-3	TGTGCCAGCAGCTCGCGCACAGATACGCAGTATTTT	CASSSRTDTQYF
TRBD1	TRBV28	many	TRBJ1-5	TGTGCCAGCAGTTTATCCGGGACAGGAGAAAATCAGCCCCAGCATTTT	CASSLSGTGENQPQHF
TRBD1	TRBV6-2/TRBV6-3	many	TRBJ1-2	TGTGCCAGCAGTTCAACCTGGGGACAGGGCTATGGCTACACCTTC	CASSSTWGQGYGYTF
-	TRBV5-1	few	TRBJ2-2	TGCGCCAGCTACTTGGCCCCTCCGGACACCGGGGAGCTGTTTTTT	CASYLAPPDTGELFF
-	TRBV30	-	TRBJ2-1	TGTGCCTGGATAACCGGGGCGACCAGGGGTGAGCAGTTCTTC	CAWITGATRGEQFF
-	TRBV7-9	many	TRBJ2-2	TGTGCCAGCAGCCTCAGGGACTCCGGGGAGCTGTTTTTT	CASSLRDSGELFF
-	TRBV5-6	-	TRBJ2-5	TGTGCCAGCAAACAGCGTGGGGTTCAAGAGACCCAGTACTTC	CASKQRGVQETQYF
-	TRBV28	many	TRBJ1-2	TGTGCCAGCAGTGTGACAGTAAACTATGGCTACACCTTC	CASSVTVNYGYTF
-	TRBV7-2	few	TRBJ2-1	TGTGCCAGCAGCAGAAGGGGTTACGAGCAGTTCTTC	CASSRRGYEQFF
-	TRBV18	few	TRBJ2-3	TGTGCCAGCTCGAAAGAGGCATACACAGATACGCAGTATTTT	CASSKEAYTDTQYF
-	TRBV20-1	few	TRBJ2-7	TGCAGTGCTAGAAAGTCCCCGGCCAGACTACGCTACGAGCAGTACTTC	CSARKSPARLRYEQYF
TRBD1	TRBV18	-	TRBJ1-5	TGTGCCAGCTCCCTGGGACAGGGAAGGTATCAGCCCCAGCATTTT	CASSLGQGRYQPQHF
TRBD2	TRBV7-9	few	TRBJ2-7	TGTGCCAGCAGCAGAGCGACTAGCAGCTACGAGCAGTACTTC	CASSRATSSYEQYF
-	TRBV19	few	TRBJ1-1	TGTGCCAGTGGGACAAGGTTAGACACTGAAGCTTTCTTT	CASGTRLDTEAFF
TRBD2	TRBV14	-	TRBJ2-1	TGTGCCAGCAGCCAAAGGAGCGGGAGTTTAGCCTACAATGAGCAGTTCTTC	CASSQRSGSLAYNEQFF
-	TRBV15	-	TRBJ1-5	TGTGCCACCAGCAGAGGGACAGCCTCTAATCAGCCCCAGCATTTT	CATSRGTASNQPQHF